Listed below are T cell receptor beta chains from one sample, sequenced in a study of T-cell memory formation after mild COVID-19. In TCRdb, the 5' RACE reads were re-called with MiXCR into one record per CDR3 protein. The sample lists 350,000 to 450,000 distinct CDR3 sequences, roughly a quarter seen once, with 8.8% in the top ten. Sample: PBMCs or a T cell subset sorted from them (not recorded which). The source of these receptors is an adult woman who had mild COVID-19 (a few samples of this study predate the infection). Cell type and time point are not known. Each CDR3 is given with its conserved first and last residue. A D gene is named only where the DNA matches it firmly. Only part of the rows carry a size: once, few, many, or a class if the clone is expanded.

abundance: NA
v_gene: TRBV29-1
d_gene: NA
j_gene: TRBJ2-2
CDR3nt: TGCAGCGTTAGGCGCCGGGGCCCATCGAACACCGGGGAGCTGTTTTTT
CDR3aa: CSVRRRGPSNTGELFF

abundance: NA
v_gene: TRBV7-9
d_gene: TRBD2
j_gene: TRBJ2-1
CDR3nt: TGTGCCAGCAGCTTCCCCACCGGGACTAGCGGGAGGGTCGTCAATGAGCAGTTCTTC
CDR3aa: CASSFPTGTSGRVVNEQFF

abundance: NA
v_gene: TRBV20-1
d_gene: NA
j_gene: TRBJ1-5
CDR3nt: TGCAGTGCTAGGACAGGCTACAATCAGCCCCAGCATTTT
CDR3aa: CSARTGYNQPQHF

abundance: few
v_gene: TRBV29-1
d_gene: TRBD1
j_gene: TRBJ1-2
CDR3nt: TGCAGCTTCGGGACAGGATATGGCTACACCTTC
CDR3aa: CSFGTGYGYTF

abundance: many
v_gene: TRBV6-2/TRBV6-3
d_gene: NA
j_gene: TRBJ2-1
CDR3nt: TGTGCCAGCAGTCCCTCAGCAGTTTACGAAAGGGGTGAGCAGTTCTTC
CDR3aa: CASSPSAVYERGEQFF

abundance: few
v_gene: TRBV6-6
d_gene: NA
j_gene: TRBJ1-1
CDR3nt: TGTGCCAGCAGAAGGGACACTGAAGCTTTCTTT
CDR3aa: CASRRDTEAFF

abundance: NA
v_gene: TRBV30
d_gene: NA
j_gene: TRBJ2-1
CDR3nt: TGTGCCTGGATGGGCGGGCCAAGCTCCTACAATGAGCAGTTCTTC
CDR3aa: CAWMGGPSSYNEQFF

abundance: NA
v_gene: TRBV7-7
d_gene: NA
j_gene: TRBJ2-3
CDR3nt: TGTGCTAGCAGCTTAACCCACCCAGATACGCAGTATTTT
CDR3aa: CASSLTHPDTQYF

abundance: once
v_gene: TRBV11-2
d_gene: TRBD2
j_gene: TRBJ2-1
CDR3nt: TGTGCCAGCAGCTTATTCCCCCTAGCGGCCCCGGGCAATGAGCAGTTCTTC
CDR3aa: CASSLFPLAAPGNEQFF

abundance: NA
v_gene: TRBV7-6
d_gene: NA
j_gene: TRBJ1-6
CDR3nt: TGTGCCAGCAGCTTACAACAGGGATTAAATTCACCCCTCCACTTT
CDR3aa: CASSLQQGLNSPLHF

abundance: NA
v_gene: TRBV6-1
d_gene: TRBD1
j_gene: TRBJ2-1
CDR3nt: TGTGCCAGCAGTGAACATTGGGACAGTTCCTACAATGAGCAGTTCTTC
CDR3aa: CASSEHWDSSYNEQFF

abundance: few
v_gene: TRBV20-1
d_gene: NA
j_gene: TRBJ1-1
CDR3nt: TGCAGTGCTAGAGGGTTCAACAGTGTGAACACTGAAGCTTTCTTT
CDR3aa: CSARGFNSVNTEAFF

abundance: few
v_gene: TRBV20-1
d_gene: TRBD2
j_gene: TRBJ2-7
CDR3nt: TGCAGTGCTAGAGGGGGACTAGCGGGAGTACCCTCCTACGAGCAGTACTTC
CDR3aa: CSARGGLAGVPSYEQYF

abundance: NA
v_gene: TRBV7-9
d_gene: NA
j_gene: TRBJ2-7
CDR3nt: TGTGCCAGCAGCTTAAAGGAAGCACCGACCTACGAGCAGTACTTC
CDR3aa: CASSLKEAPTYEQYF

abundance: NA
v_gene: TRBV5-5
d_gene: NA
j_gene: TRBJ1-2
CDR3nt: TGTGCCAGCAGCTTGGTAGCTGGGATCGGCTACACCTTC
CDR3aa: CASSLVAGIGYTF

abundance: NA
v_gene: TRBV30
d_gene: TRBD1
j_gene: TRBJ2-7
CDR3nt: TGTGCCTGGAACCCCGGGACAGGTACCTACGAGCAGTACTTC
CDR3aa: CAWNPGTGTYEQYF

abundance: few
v_gene: TRBV5-5
d_gene: NA
j_gene: TRBJ2-1
CDR3nt: TGTGCCAGCAGCTTGGCCCCAGCTGGATCCTACAATGAGCAGTTCTTC
CDR3aa: CASSLAPAGSYNEQFF

abundance: few
v_gene: TRBV15
d_gene: TRBD1
j_gene: TRBJ2-7
CDR3nt: TGTGCCACCAGCAGACTCGGGACAGGGAACTCCTACGAGCAGTACTTC
CDR3aa: CATSRLGTGNSYEQYF

abundance: NA
v_gene: TRBV7-9
d_gene: TRBD1
j_gene: TRBJ2-1
CDR3nt: TGTGCCAGCAGCTTAATACTAGCCCGGGACAGGGGCTACAATGAGCAGTTCTTC
CDR3aa: CASSLILARDRGYNEQFF

abundance: few
v_gene: TRBV15
d_gene: NA
j_gene: TRBJ2-7
CDR3nt: TGTGCCACCAGCAGAGACCGACTCGAGCAGTACTTC
CDR3aa: CATSRDRLEQYF

abundance: few
v_gene: TRBV12-3/TRBV12-4
d_gene: TRBD1
j_gene: TRBJ2-7
CDR3nt: TGTGCCAGCAGTTTAGCGTTGGGACAGGGGGCGTCCTACGAGCAGTACTTC
CDR3aa: CASSLALGQGASYEQYF

abundance: NA
v_gene: TRBV7-2
d_gene: NA
j_gene: TRBJ2-4
CDR3nt: TGTGCCAGCAGCTTAGCAGGCGGGCAGGTCAAAAACATTCAGTACTTC
CDR3aa: CASSLAGGQVKNIQYF

abundance: NA
v_gene: TRBV27
d_gene: NA
j_gene: TRBJ2-4
CDR3nt: TGTGCCAGCAGTTTAAAGCCCAGCGTCCTATCAGCCAAAAACATTCAGTACTTC
CDR3aa: CASSLKPSVLSAKNIQYF

abundance: few
v_gene: TRBV7-9
d_gene: NA
j_gene: TRBJ2-7
CDR3nt: TGTGCCAGCAGCTCCACGGGTCCTAGCTCCTACGAGCAGTACTTC
CDR3aa: CASSSTGPSSYEQYF

abundance: few
v_gene: TRBV7-3
d_gene: NA
j_gene: TRBJ1-1
CDR3nt: TGTGCCAGCAGCTTAGGGGGGTCGGACACTGAAGCTTTCTTT
CDR3aa: CASSLGGSDTEAFF

abundance: NA
v_gene: TRBV4-1
d_gene: NA
j_gene: TRBJ2-6
CDR3nt: TGCGCCAGCAGCCAAGACCAGGGTAATGGGGCCAACGTCCTGACTTTC
CDR3aa: CASSQDQGNGANVLTF

abundance: NA
v_gene: TRBV28
d_gene: NA
j_gene: TRBJ2-5
CDR3nt: TGTGCCAGCAGGCCACAGGGAAAAGAGACCCAGTACTTC
CDR3aa: CASRPQGKETQYF

abundance: few
v_gene: TRBV6-5
d_gene: NA
j_gene: TRBJ1-1
CDR3nt: TGTGCCAGCGAGGGTCCCTCGGAGGTGGCTGAAGCTTTCTTT
CDR3aa: CASEGPSEVAEAFF

abundance: few
v_gene: TRBV24-1
d_gene: TRBD1
j_gene: TRBJ2-4
CDR3nt: TGTGCCACCAGTGATTTGAGGACAGGGGCCCGGTACTTC
CDR3aa: CATSDLRTGARYF